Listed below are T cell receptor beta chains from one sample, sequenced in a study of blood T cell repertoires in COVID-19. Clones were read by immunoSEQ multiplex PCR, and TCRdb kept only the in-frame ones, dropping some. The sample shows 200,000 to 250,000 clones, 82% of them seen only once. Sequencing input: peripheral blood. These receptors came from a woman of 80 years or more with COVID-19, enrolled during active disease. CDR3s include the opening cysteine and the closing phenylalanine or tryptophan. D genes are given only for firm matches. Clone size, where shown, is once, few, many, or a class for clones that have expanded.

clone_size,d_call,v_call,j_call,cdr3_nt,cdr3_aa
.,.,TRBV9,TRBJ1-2,TGTGCCAGCAGCGTAGGCAGTTATGGCTACACCTTC,CASSVGSYGYTF
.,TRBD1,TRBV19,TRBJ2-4,TGTGCCAGTAGGGACCCAGGGGGACATTTAGACATTCAGTACTTC,CASRDPGGHLDIQYF
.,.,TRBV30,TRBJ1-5,TGTGCCTGGAGTACCGCAGGGGAACCCCAGCATTTT,CAWSTAGEPQHF
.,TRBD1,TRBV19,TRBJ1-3,TGTGCCAGTAGTATTACGGACAGGGGGAAGTCTGGAAACACCATATATTTT,CASSITDRGKSGNTIYF
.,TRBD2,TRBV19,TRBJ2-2,TGTGCCAGTAGTATATGGGAGGGGTCAGCCGGGGAGCTGTTTTTT,CASSIWEGSAGELFF
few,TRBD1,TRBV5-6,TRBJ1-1,TGTGCCAGCAGCCCGCCCGGGACAGTGAGGGGAGCTTTCTTT,CASSPPGTVRGAFF
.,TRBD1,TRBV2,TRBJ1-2,TGTGCCAGCAGTGAAAGTGACAGGGGATATGGCTACACCTTC,CASSESDRGYGYTF
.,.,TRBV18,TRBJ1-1,TGTGCCAGCTCACCACCGGGGGCTGTCACTGAAGCTTTCTTT,CASSPPGAVTEAFF
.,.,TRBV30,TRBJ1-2,TGTGCCTGGAGTGTACCCACTTATGGCTACACCTTC,CAWSVPTYGYTF
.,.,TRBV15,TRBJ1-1,TGTGCCACCAGCAGGGGCGGGGTCCCTGTCGGTGAAGCTTTCTTT,CATSRGGVPVGEAFF
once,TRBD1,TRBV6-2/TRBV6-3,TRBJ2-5,TGTGCCAGCAGTTACACGGGACAGGGCACAGAGACCCAGTACTTC,CASSYTGQGTETQYF
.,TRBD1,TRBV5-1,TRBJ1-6,TGCGCCAGCAGGTTTGGCCCGGGACAGGGTAATTCACCCCTCCACTTT,CASRFGPGQGNSPLHF
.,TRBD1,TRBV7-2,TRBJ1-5,TGTGCCAGCAGCTTAGGGGACAGAAGCAATCAGCCCCAGCATTTT,CASSLGDRSNQPQHF
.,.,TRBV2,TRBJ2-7,TGTGCCAGCAGTGAAGCGGCCGAGCAGTACTTC,CASSEAAEQYF